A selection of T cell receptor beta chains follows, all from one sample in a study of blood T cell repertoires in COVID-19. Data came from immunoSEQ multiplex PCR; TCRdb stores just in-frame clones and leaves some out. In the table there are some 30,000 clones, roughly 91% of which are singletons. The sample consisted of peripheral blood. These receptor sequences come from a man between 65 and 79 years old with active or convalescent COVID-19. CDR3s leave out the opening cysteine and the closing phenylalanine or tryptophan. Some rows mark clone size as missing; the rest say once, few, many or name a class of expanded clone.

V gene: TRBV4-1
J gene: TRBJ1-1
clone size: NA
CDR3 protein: ASSQSTGGLTEAF

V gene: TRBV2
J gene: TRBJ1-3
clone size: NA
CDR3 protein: ASSRQGAGGNTIY

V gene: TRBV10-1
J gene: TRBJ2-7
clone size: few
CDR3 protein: ASSETGTYEQY

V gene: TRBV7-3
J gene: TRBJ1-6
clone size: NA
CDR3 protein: ASSLTDGGAGRLH

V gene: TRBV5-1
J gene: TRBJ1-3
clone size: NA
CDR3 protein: ASSTGGSSGNTIY

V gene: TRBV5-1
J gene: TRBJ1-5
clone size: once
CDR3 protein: ASSLAPGENQPQH

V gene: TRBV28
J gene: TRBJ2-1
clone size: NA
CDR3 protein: ASSGRLAENYNEQF

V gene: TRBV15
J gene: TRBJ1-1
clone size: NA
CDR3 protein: ATSKRQGETEAF

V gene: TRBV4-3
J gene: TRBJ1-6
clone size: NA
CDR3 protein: ASSPGQGAENSPLH

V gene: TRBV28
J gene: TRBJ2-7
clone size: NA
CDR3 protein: ASSSGQSGEQY

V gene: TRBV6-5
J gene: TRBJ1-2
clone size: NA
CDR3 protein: ASSPRLPLDYGYT

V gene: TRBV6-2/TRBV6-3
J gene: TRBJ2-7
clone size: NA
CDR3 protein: ASSSKTSGGPDGY

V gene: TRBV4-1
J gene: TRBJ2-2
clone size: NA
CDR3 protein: ASSQGSGQGARELF

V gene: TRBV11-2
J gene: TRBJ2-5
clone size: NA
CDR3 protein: ASSLGASGGALETQY

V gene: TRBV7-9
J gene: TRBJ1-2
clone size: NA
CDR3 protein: ASSLTYSGYT

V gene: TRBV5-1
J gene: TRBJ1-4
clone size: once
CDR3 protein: ASSSQGVEEKLF

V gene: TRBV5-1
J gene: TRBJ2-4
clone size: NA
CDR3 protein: ASSLYGGRNPGSKNIQY

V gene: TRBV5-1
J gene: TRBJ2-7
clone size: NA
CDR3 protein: ASSFTVNYEQY

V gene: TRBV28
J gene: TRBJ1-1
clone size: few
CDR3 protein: ASSFNRGTTEAF

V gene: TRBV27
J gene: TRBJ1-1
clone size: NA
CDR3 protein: ASRRTGSGTEAF

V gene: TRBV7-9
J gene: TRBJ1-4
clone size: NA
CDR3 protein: ASSFSLGTGRTNEKLF

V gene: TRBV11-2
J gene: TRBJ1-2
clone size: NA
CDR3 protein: ASSLDRGESGYT

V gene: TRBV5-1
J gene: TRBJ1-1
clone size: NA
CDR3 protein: ASSSGQGRSTEAF

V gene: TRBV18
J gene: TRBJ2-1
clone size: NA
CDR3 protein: ASSRLDEQF

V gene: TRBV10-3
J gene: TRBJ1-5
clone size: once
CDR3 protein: AISESDRGNQPQH

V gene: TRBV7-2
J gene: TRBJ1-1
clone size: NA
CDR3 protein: ASSQWQNTEAF

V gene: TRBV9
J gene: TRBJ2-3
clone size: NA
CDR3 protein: ASSVVSGGGDTQY

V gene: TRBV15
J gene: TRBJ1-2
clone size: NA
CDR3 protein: ATSREPGQGYYGYT

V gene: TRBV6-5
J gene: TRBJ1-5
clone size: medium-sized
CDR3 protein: ASSPPGQANQPQH

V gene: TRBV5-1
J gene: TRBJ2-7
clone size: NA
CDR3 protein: ASSWGQGYEQY

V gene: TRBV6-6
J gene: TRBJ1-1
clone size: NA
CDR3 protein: ASSQLGGAATEAF

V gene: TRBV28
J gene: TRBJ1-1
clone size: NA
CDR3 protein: ASSRGVLLERAF

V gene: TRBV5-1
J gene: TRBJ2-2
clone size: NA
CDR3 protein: ASSTGLAVTGELF

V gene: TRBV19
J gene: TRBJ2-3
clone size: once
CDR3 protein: ASSNRGTDTQY

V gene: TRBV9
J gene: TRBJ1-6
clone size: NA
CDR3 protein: ASSDSRHSPLH

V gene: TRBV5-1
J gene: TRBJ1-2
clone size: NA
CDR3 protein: ASSIGQGGYT

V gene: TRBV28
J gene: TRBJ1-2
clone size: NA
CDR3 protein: ASTPGGAGYGYT

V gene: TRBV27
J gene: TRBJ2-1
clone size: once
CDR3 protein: ASSLRLAGGKTYNEQF

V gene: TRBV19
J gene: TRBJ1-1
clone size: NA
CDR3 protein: ASRDRGRYTEAF

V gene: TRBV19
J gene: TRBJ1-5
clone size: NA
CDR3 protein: ASTPGGRGLAQH

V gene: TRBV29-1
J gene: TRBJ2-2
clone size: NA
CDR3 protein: SVSRGDLNTGELF

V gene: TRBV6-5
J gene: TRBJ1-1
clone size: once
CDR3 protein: ASSMTGITKAF

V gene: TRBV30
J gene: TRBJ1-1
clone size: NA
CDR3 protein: AWSAQGVTEAF

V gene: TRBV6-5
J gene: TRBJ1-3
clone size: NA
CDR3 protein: ASSYSLRGLGNTIY

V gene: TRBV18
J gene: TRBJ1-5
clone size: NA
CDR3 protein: ASSPRQGRDNQPQH

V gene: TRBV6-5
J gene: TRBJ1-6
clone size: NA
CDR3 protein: ASSRDRVHSPLH

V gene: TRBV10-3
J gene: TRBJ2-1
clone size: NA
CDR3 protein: ATYSGTRNEQF

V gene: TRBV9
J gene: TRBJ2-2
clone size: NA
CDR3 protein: ASSVLSGGPHGELF

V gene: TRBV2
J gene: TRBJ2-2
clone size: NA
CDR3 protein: ASRPGGQGRTGELF

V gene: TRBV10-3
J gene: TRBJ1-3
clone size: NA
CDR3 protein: AISGTTGQAGNTIY

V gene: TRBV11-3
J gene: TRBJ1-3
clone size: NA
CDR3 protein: ASSLATGTTIY

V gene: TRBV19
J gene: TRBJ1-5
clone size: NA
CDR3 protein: ASSQGRGSQPQH

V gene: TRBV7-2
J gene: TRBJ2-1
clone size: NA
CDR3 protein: ASSPYGTSYNEQF

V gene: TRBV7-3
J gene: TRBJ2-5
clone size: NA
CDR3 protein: ASSSTSGETQY

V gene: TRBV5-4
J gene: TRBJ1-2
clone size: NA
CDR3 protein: ASSLVREGGYT

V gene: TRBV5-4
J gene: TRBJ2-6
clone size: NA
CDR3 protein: ASSLRGGANVLT

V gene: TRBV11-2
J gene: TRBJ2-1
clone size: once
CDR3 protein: ASSLQGLASNEQF

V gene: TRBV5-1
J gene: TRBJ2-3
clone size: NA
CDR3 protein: ASSFSGASTDTQY

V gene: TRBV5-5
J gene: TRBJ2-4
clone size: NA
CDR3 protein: ASSFDSASKNIQY

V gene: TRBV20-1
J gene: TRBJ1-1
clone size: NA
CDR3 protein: SASGWTEAF